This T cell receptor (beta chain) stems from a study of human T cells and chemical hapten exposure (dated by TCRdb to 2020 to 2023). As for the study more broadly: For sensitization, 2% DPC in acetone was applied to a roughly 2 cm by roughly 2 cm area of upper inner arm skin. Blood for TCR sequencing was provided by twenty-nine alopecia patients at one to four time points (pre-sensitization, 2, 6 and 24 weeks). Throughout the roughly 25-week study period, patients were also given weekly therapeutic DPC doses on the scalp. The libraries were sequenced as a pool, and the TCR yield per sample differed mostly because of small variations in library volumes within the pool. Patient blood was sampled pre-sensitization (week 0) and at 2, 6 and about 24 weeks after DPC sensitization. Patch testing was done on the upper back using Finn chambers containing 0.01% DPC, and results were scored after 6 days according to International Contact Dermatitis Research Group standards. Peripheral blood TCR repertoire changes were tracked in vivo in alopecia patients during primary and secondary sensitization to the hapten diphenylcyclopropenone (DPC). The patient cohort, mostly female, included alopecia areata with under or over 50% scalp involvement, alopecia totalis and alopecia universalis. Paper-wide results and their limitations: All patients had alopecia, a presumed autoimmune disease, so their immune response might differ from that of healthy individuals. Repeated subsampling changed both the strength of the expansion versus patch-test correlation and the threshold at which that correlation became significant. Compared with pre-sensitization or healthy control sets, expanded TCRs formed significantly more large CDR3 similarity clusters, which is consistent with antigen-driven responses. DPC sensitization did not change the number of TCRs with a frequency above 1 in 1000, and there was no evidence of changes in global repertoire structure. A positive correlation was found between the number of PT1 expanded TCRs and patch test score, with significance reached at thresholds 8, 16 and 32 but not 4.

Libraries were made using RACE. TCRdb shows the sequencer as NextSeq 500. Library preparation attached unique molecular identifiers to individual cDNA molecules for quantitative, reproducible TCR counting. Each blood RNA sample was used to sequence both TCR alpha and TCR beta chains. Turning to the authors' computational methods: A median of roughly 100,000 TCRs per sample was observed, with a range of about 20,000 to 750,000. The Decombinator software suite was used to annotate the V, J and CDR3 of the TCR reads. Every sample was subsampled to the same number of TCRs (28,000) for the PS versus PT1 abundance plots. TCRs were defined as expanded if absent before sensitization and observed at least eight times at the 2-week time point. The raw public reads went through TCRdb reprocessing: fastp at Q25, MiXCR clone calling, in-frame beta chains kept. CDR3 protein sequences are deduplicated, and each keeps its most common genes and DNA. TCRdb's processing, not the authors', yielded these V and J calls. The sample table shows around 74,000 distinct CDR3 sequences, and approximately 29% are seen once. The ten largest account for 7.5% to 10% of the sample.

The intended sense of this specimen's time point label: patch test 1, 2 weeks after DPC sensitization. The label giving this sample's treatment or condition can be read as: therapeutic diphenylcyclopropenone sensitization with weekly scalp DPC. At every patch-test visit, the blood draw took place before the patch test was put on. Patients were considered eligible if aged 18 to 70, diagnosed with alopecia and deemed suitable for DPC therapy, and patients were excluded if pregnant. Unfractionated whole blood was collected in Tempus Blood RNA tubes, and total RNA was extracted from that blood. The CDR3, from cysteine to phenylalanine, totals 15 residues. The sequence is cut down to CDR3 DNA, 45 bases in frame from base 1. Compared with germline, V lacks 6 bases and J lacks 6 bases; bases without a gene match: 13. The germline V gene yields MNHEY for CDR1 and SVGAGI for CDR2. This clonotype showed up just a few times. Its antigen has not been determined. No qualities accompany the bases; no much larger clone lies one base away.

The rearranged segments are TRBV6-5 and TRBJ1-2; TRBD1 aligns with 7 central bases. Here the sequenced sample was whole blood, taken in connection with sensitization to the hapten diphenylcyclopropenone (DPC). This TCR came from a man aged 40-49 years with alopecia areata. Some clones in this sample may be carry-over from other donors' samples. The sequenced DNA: TGTGCCAGCAGCCGGCCCTCGACAGGGATCCATGGCTACACCTTC. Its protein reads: CASSRPSTGIHGYTF.